This T cell receptor (beta chain) was recorded in a study of OX40 agonist ivuxolimab in advanced cancers. Study background: Ivuxolimab is an agonistic anti-OX40 (CD134) antibody, and patients were treated with it.

Libraries were prepared by immunoSEQ multiplex PCR; TCRdb keeps only in-frame clonotypes and omits some of them. Of 75,000 to 80,000 clones in the sample, around 81% are singletons; the top ten hold around 2%. This clone was seen a single time. This material consisted of CD4+ or CD8+ T cells sorted from blood, taken in a trial of the OX40 agonist ivuxolimab. The TCR originated in an adult with an advanced solid tumor such as melanoma, head and neck, liver or kidney cancer.

CDR3 sequence: CASSFRRDGEQYF. The CDR3 DNA sequence: TGTGCCAGCAGTTTTAGAAGGGATGGAGAGCAGTACTTC. The chain combines TRBV27 with TRBJ2-7, with D hard to call. The CDR3 is 13 amino acids. Germline V lookup: CDR1 MNHEY, CDR2 SMNVEV (reference sequence). V was cut by 3 bases and J by 7 bases, with 13 bases left in between.